This TCR beta chain appears in the sequencing data of a study of T cells in Graves' hyperthyroidism and ophthalmopathy. Study conclusions and caveats: Blood held most thyroid clonotypes expanded above 0.001 frequency.

TCR beta CDR3 region amplification was performed from RNA transcripts. When the TCR CDR3 underwent first-round RT-PCR, the HTBI primer set was used. TCRdb re-called the multiplex PCR reads with MiXCR, one entry per CDR3 protein. Of fewer than 450,000 distinct CDR3 sequences listed, about a sixth are singletons. Based on clinical symptoms, serum thyroxine and TRAb, thyroid ultrasound and orbital computed tomography, diagnoses were reached. Sample collection date corresponds to first hyperthyroidism diagnosis, prior to any ophthalmopathy symptoms. With V trimmed by 4 bases and J by 7 bases, 13 bases remained unmatched. CDR1 is SEHNR and CDR2 is FQNEAQ in the germline V gene (reference sequence). The CDR3 is made up of 17 amino acids. This clonotype is a singleton in its sample. Its antigen is unknown.

Sequencing was done on a sample of blood. The chain uses TRBV7-9 and TRBJ1-4, with 9 bases identical to TRBD1. The receptor was derived from a woman aged 25-40 years with Graves' hyperthyroidism that later progressed to Graves' ophthalmopathy. CDR3 sequence reads: CASSSSRDRVGAEKLFF. The CDR3 nucleotides are TGTGCCAGCAGCTCGTCCCGGGACAGGGTTGGGGCTGAAAAACTGTTTTTT.